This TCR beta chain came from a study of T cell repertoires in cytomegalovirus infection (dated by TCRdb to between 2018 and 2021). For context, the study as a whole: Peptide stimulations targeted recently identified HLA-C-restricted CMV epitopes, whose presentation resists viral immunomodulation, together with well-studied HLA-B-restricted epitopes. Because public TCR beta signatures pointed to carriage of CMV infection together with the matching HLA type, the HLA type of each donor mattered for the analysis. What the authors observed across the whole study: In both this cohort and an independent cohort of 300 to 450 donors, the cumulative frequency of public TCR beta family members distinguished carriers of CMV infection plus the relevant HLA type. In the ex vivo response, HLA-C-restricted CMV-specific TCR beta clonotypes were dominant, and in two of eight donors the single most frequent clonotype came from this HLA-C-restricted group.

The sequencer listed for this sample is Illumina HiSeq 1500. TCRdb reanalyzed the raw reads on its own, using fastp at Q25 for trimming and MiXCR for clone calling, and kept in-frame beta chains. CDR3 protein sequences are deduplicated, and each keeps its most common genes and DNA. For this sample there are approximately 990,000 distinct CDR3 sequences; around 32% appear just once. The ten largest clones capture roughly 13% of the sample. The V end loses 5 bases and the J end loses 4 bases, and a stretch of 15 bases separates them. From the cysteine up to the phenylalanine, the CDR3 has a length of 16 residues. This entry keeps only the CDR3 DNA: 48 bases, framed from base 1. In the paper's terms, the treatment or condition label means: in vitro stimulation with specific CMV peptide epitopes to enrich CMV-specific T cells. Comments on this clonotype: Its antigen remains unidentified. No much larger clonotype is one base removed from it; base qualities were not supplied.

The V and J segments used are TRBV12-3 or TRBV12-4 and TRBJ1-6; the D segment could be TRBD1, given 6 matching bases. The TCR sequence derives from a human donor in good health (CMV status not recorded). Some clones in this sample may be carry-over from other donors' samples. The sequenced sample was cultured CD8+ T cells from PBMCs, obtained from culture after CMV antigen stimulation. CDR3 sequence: CASSQRWDTYNSPLHF. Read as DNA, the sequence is TGTGCCAGCAGTCAGAGATGGGACACTTATAATTCACCCCTCCACTTT.